The entry that follows covers one T cell receptor beta chain sequence. Original processing notes: Reference gene primer amplification yielded estimated nucleated cell counts. Sequencing used immunoSEQ multiplex PCR; TCRdb keeps in-frame clones, though not all of them. V and J calls and clone size follow that table, whereas D and trimming were derived from the DNA. The table has just over 650,000 clones, 90% seen once. This record comes from a study of blood T cell repertoires in COVID-19. Overall study context: There were acute and convalescent COVID-19 samples, and they came from the United States, Italy and Spain. T cells, B-cell-depleted T cells, or PBMCs provided the cDNA or gDNA that served as material.

The CDR3 is made up of 13 amino acids. V lost 7 bases to trimming and J lost 2 bases, with 9 bases between them. From germline, CDR1 is SNHLY and CDR2 FYNNEI. The sample was peripheral blood. V usage is TRBV2 and J usage is TRBJ2-1, with a weak D call TRBD2 (5 bases). This receptor was identified in a woman in her late teens or twenties with acute or convalescent COVID-19. CDR3 amino acids: CASKEGPYNEQFF. CDR3 nucleotide sequence: TGTGCCAGCAAAGAGGGCCCCTACAATGAGCAGTTCTTC.